The 5 T cell receptor beta chains presented below share a single source sample, sequenced in a study of shared clonotypes between healthy human individuals. Using immunoSEQ multiplex PCR, the repertoire was profiled, and TCRdb retains in-frame clones only, with some absent. The table records 950,000 to 1,200,000 clones, 70% to 80% of them present only once. The sequencing input was memory CD4+ T cells from PBMCs. Noted subset: CD45RA-negative fraction. Source of these receptors: a man aged 18 to 30 in good health. Some clones in this sample may be carry-over from other donors' samples.

This chain connects TRBV28 to TRBJ2-1; D possibly corresponds to TRBD1 (6 bases). The length of the CDR3 is 15 residues. The germline CDR1 and CDR2 sequences are MDHEN and SYDVKM. The V end lost 5 bases, the J end lost 2 bases, and 13 bases lay between the germline ends. The CDR3 is CASSHGGGPYNEQFF. CDR3 nucleotide sequence: TGTGCCAGCAGTCACGGTGGGGGCCCCTACAATGAGCAGTTCTTC.

J is TRBJ2-3 and V is TRBV7-3; TRBD2 matches 13 bases. Germline values: CDR1 SGHTA, CDR2 FQGTGA. The CDR3 sequence is 16 residues long. Trimming took 4 bases from V and 7 from J; bases not matched to a gene: 8. In DNA, the CDR3 is TGTGCCAGCAGCTCCGGGACTAGCGGGAAGAGCAATACGCAGTATTTT. Translating gives CASSSGTSGKSNTQYF.

This chain joins TRBV29-1 and TRBJ2-3, with a tentative D call TRBD1 (6 bases). Trimming took 7 bases from V and 0 from J, leaving 8 bases between them. Germline loops: CDR1 SQVTM, CDR2 ANQGSEA. CDR3 length: 12 residues. CDR3 nucleotide sequence: TGCAGCGCGGACAGAAGCACAGATACGCAGTATTTT. Protein sequence: CSADRSTDTQYF.

The chain combines TRBV28 with TRBJ2-7, with 8 nucleotides matching TRBD1. Per the germline V gene, CDR1 is MDHEN and CDR2 is SYDVKM. Unmatched junction bases numbered 6, after V lost 6 bases and J lost 2 bases. The CDR3 totals 14 residues. The CDR3 nucleotides are TGTGCCAGCAGATTAACAGGGGGGACCTACGAGCAGTACTTC. Its protein is CASRLTGGTYEQYF.

The chain is built from TRBV18 and TRBJ2-5, with D perhaps matching TRBD1 (6 bases). In germline, CDR1 is KGHSH, CDR2 LQKENI. This CDR3 has 17 residues. V lost 4 bases and J 5 bases, leaving 23 bases between the germline ends. DNA of the CDR3: TGTGCCAGCTCACAGGTTGTGGGGACATACGGCGCGGAGACCCAGTACTTC. Protein: CASSQVVGTYGAETQYF.